This T cell receptor beta chain was obtained from a study of blood T cell repertoires in COVID-19. About the study: PBMCs, B-cell-depleted T cells, or T cells provided the cDNA or gDNA that made up the material.

The table came from immunoSEQ multiplex PCR; TCRdb's copy has only in-frame clones and leaves some out. The sample contains some 220,000 clones, around 83% of which appear only once. Concerning this clone: Other DNA sequences of this sample code for an identical CDR3.

The V gene end was trimmed by 0 bases and the J gene end by 3 bases; junction bases not matched to a gene: 2. The germline V gene encodes CDR1 SGHNT and CDR2 YYREEE (reference sequence). The CDR3 contains 14 residues. The sequence derives from a middle-aged man who had recovered from COVID-19. The V call is TRBV5-4, the J call TRBJ2-5; 7 bases agree with TRBD1. Sequencing input: peripheral blood. The CDR3 spells CASSLEGAEETQYF. As DNA, the CDR3 is TGTGCCAGCAGCTTGGAGGGGGCGGAAGAGACCCAGTACTTC.